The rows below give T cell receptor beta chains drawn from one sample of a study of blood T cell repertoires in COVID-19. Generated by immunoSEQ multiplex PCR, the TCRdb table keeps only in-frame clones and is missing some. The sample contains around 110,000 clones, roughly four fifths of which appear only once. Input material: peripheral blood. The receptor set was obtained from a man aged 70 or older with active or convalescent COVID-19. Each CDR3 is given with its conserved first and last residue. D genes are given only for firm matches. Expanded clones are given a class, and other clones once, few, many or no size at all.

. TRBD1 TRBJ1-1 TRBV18 CASSQTGENTEAFF TGTGCCAGCTCACAAACAGGGGAGAACACTGAAGCTTTCTTT
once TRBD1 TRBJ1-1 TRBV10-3 CAISESVADRGAFF TGTGCCATCAGTGAGTCGGTGGCGGACAGGGGAGCTTTCTTT
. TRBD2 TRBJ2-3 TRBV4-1 CASSQDSGGSADTQYF TGCGCCAGCAGCCAAGATTCGGGAGGGAGTGCAGATACGCAGTATTTT
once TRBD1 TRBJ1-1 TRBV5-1 CASVPGQGSTEAFF TGCGCCAGCGTCCCGGGACAGGGTAGCACTGAAGCTTTCTTT
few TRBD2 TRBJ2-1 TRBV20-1 CSASVTSGANEQFF TGCAGTGCTAGTGTGACTAGCGGGGCTAATGAGCAGTTCTTC
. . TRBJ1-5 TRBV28 CASRSRQVRNQPQHF TGTGCCAGCAGATCCCGACAGGTACGCAATCAGCCCCAGCATTTT
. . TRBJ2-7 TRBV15 CATSRALVERSEQYF TGTGCCACCAGCAGAGCCCTTGTGGAGCGCAGCGAGCAGTACTTC
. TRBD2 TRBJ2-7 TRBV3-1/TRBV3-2 CASSFSGRYEQYF TGTGCCAGCAGCTTCAGCGGGAGGTACGAGCAGTACTTC
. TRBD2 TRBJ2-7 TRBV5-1 CASSWDGTIYEQYF TGCGCCAGCAGCTGGGACGGGACTATCTACGAGCAGTACTTC
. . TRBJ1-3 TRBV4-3 CASSQEGGSGNTIYF TGCGCCAGCAGCCAAGAGGGAGGCTCTGGAAACACCATATATTTT
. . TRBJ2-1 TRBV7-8 CASSLESPTSAYNEQFF TGTGCCAGCAGCTTAGAATCCCCCACGAGCGCCTACAATGAGCAGTTCTTC
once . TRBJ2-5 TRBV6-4 CASSESGGSQETQYF TGTGCCAGCAGTGAGTCTGGAGGGTCTCAAGAGACCCAGTACTTC
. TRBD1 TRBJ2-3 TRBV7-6 CASSWYRGDTQYF TGTGCCAGCAGCTGGTACAGGGGAGATACGCAGTATTTT
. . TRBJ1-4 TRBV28 CASSLVRAHEKLFF TGTGCCAGCAGTTTGGTCAGGGCTCATGAAAAACTGTTTTTT
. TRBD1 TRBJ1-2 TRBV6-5 CASRGQGLGGYTF TGTGCCAGCAGGGGACAGGGGTTAGGTGGCTACACCTTC
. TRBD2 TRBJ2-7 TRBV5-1 CASSLTGTSGLEEQYF TGCGCCAGCAGCTTAACCGGGACTAGCGGGCTCGAGGAGCAGTACTTC
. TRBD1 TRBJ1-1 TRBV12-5 CASAGQGYTEAFF TGTGCTAGTGCCGGACAGGGGTACACTGAAGCTTTCTTT
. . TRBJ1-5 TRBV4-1 CASSQEEPGSQHF TGCGCCAGCAGCCAAGAAGAACCGGGATCCCAGCATTTT
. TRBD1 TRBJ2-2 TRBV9 CASSAGDRGHTGELFF TGTGCCAGCAGCGCAGGGGACAGGGGGCATACCGGGGAGCTGTTTTTT
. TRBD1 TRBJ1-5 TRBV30 CASGQGDGQPQHF TGTGCCTCGGGACAGGGGGACGGTCAGCCCCAGCATTTT
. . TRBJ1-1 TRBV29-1 CSVGWGDTEAFF TGCAGCGTGGGGTGGGGGGACACTGAAGCTTTCTTT
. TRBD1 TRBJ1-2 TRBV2 CASSAQDRGRNYGYTF TGTGCCAGCAGTGCCCAAGACAGGGGTCGTAACTATGGCTACACCTTC
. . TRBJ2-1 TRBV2 CASTGEINEQFF TGTGCCAGCACGGGGGAAATCAATGAGCAGTTCTTC
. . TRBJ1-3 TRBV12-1 CASSFARDSHSGNTIYF TGTGCCAGCAGCTTTGCCCGGGACAGCCACTCTGGAAACACCATATATTTT
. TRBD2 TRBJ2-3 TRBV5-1 CASSVASGGADTQYF TGCGCCAGCAGCGTCGCTAGCGGGGGGGCAGATACGCAGTATTTT
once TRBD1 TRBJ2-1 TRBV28 CASSFHLRDSWGNEQFF TGTGCCAGCAGCTTCCACCTCCGGGACAGCTGGGGCAATGAGCAGTTCTTC
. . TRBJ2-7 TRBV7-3 CASSLSGGPYEQYF TGTGCCAGCAGCTTATCAGGGGGGCCCTACGAGCAGTACTTC
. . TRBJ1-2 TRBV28 CASIKSRSGGYTF TGTGCCAGCATCAAGTCACGCTCGGGGGGCTACACCTTC
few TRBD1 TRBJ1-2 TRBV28 CASIPGQGNYGYTF TGTGCCAGCATCCCCGGACAGGGGAACTATGGCTACACCTTC
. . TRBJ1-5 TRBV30 CAWSGGSQPQHF TGTGCCTGGAGCGGAGGGAGTCAGCCCCAGCATTTT
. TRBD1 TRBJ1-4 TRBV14 CASSHTPTGWELGTNEKLFF TGTGCCAGCAGCCACACCCCGACAGGGTGGGAATTAGGAACTAATGAAAAACTGTTTTTT
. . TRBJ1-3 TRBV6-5 CASREDPYSGNTIYF TGTGCCAGCAGGGAGGACCCTTACTCTGGAAACACCATATATTTT
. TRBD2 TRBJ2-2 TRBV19 CASTRGELANTGELFF TGTGCCAGTACCCGGGGGGAGCTAGCCAACACCGGGGAGCTGTTTTTT
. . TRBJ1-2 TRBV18 CASSPLSGEGYTF TGTGCCAGCTCACCACTTTCAGGGGAAGGCTACACCTTC
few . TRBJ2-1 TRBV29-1 CSVDSWADDNEQFF TGCAGCGTTGACTCCTGGGCCGACGATAATGAGCAGTTCTTC
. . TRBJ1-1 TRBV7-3 CASSLTGVGNTEAFF TGTGCCAGCAGCTTAACCGGGGTTGGGAACACTGAAGCTTTCTTT
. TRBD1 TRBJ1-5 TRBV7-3 CASSSGTGVVWEDQPQHF TGTGCCAGCAGCTCCGGGACAGGGGTTGTTTGGGAGGATCAGCCCCAGCATTTT
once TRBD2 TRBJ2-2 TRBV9 CASSVLAGVDTGELFF TGTGCCAGCAGCGTGCTAGCGGGGGTGGACACCGGGGAGCTGTTTTTT
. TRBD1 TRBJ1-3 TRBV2 CASSRQGAGNTIYF TGTGCCAGCAGTCGACAGGGGGCTGGAAACACCATATATTTT
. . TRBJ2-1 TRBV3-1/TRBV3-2 CASSDSGDNEQFF TGTGCCAGCAGCGATAGCGGAGACAATGAGCAGTTCTTC
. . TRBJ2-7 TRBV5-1 CASSGTGISTYEQYF TGCGCCAGCAGCGGAACAGGGATATCCACCTACGAGCAGTACTTC
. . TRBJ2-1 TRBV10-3 CAISESRYQQFF TGTGCCATCAGTGAGTCGCGCTATCAGCAGTTCTTC
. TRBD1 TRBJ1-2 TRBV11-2 CASSLGPGTGSRYTF TGTGCCAGCAGCTTAGGGCCCGGGACAGGAAGCCGCTACACATTC
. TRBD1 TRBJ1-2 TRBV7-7 CASSLGNRGHNYGYTF TGTGCTAGCAGCTTAGGGAACAGGGGGCACAACTATGGCTACACCTTC
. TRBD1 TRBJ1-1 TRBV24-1 CATSAGQAKNTEAFF TGTGCCACCAGTGCCGGACAGGCTAAGAACACTGAAGCTTTCTTT
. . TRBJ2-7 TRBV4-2 CASSQGVEQDRTYEQYF TGTGCCAGCAGCCAAGGAGTTGAACAGGACCGTACCTACGAGCAGTACTTC
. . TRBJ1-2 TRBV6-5 CASSYGVVGAHGYTF TGTGCCAGCAGTTACGGTGTTGTAGGGGCACATGGCTACACCTTC
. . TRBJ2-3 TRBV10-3 CATGVGGFGTDTQYF TGTGCCACCGGGGTGGGGGGTTTTGGCACAGATACGCAGTATTTT
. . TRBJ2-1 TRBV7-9 CASSPKVRVNNEQFF TGTGCCAGCAGCCCCAAGGTCAGGGTAAACAATGAGCAGTTCTTC
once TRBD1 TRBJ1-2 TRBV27 CASSLGQGQGRSYGYTF TGTGCCAGCAGTTTGGGGCAAGGACAGGGGAGGAGCTATGGCTACACCTTC
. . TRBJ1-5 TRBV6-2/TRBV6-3 CASSYSNRGWGNQPQHF TGTGCCAGCAGTTACTCGAATAGAGGTTGGGGCAATCAGCCCCAGCATTTT
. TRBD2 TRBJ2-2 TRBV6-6 CASSPVVAGGRGELFF TGTGCCAGCAGCCCCGTGGTAGCGGGGGGGAGGGGGGAGCTGTTTTTT
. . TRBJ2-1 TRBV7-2 CASSLGRNYNEQFF TGTGCCAGCAGTTTAGGGAGGAATTACAATGAGCAGTTCTTC
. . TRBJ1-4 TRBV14 CASSRNARREKLFF TGTGCCAGCAGCCGAAACGCTAGAAGGGAAAAACTGTTTTTT
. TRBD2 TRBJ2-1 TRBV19 CASSASGGRASNEQFF TGTGCCAGTAGTGCAAGTGGGGGGAGGGCCAGCAATGAGCAGTTCTTC
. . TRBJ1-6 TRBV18 CASSPGQVNSPLHF TGTGCCAGCTCACCGGGACAAGTTAATTCACCCCTCCACTTT
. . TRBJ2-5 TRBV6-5 CASSRPAGPETQYF TGTGCCAGCAGTCGCCCCGCGGGCCCAGAGACCCAGTACTTC